This entry describes one T cell receptor (beta chain). This clonotype showed up just a few times. Its antigen remains unidentified. No base quality values were provided; no much bigger clone lies one nucleotide off. This entry comes from a study of early T cells in non-severe SARS-CoV-2 infection (dated by TCRdb to the early 2020s). For the study in its entirety: Because TCR sequencing relied on bulk RNA taken from unsorted whole blood, pairing of alpha and beta chains was not possible. The paper as a whole reports these results and caveats: VDJdb matching was skewed toward anti-spike CD8 responses, so virus-specific expansions were likely underestimated and private and CD4 specificities were missed.

The library was made by 5' RACE. TCRdb names NextSeq 500 as the instrument used. In the TCR library protocol, unique molecular identifiers were attached to individual cDNA molecules to correct for PCR bias and sequencing error. Sequencing covered both TCR alpha and beta chains, and within each sample the abundances of alpha and beta sequences were tightly co-correlated. The original methods were these. V gene, J gene and CDR3 annotation of TCR sequences was performed with Decombinator V4. TCRs were defined as expanded if a significant change between any two time points was detected under a Poisson model with p below 0.0001. TCR abundances were normalised to the total number of TCRs sequenced in each sample and reported as counts per million. TRAV1-2 paired with TRAJ12, TRAJ20 or TRAJ33 defined MAIT TCRs, while TRAV10 paired with TRAJ18 defined iNKT TCRs. A search of VDJdb, accessed on 1 November 2021, was run for TCRs annotated to CMV, EBV and SARS-CoV-2, with TCRs annotated for multiple antigens excluded. TCRdb cleaned the public reads at Q25 with fastp, built clones with MiXCR and kept in-frame beta chains. Each CDR3 protein appears once, grouped with its most common genes and DNA. TCRdb, not the original authors, processed these V and J calls. This sample holds around 80,000 distinct CDR3 sequences; roughly 15% were observed only once. The ten largest clones represent about 1.4% of the sample.

The study was a case-control design nested within a healthcare worker cohort in London, UK, with weekly nasopharyngeal swab PCR tests and blood sampling. Healthcare workers were recruited during the week of the UK lockdown, between 23 and 31 March 2020, and followed weekly for up to about 15 weeks. V is shortened by 2 bases, J by 7 bases, and the region joining them spans 15 bases. The CDR3 starts with the cysteine, ends with the phenylalanine, and has 14 residues. Only the CDR3 region is kept as DNA, spanning 42 bases read in frame from base 1. CDR1 and CDR2, looked up from the germline V gene, are SGHRS and YFSETQ.

The source material was whole blood. The V and J segments used are TRBV5-1 and TRBJ1-2; the D gene is possibly TRBD1, with 5 bases matching. The TCR sequence derives from an adult who was a healthcare worker with PCR-confirmed SARS-CoV-2 infection or an uninfected control (not recorded which). The sequenced DNA: TGCGCCAGCAGCTTAGGGCAGCCGGGACGTGGCTACACCTTC. Translated, it reads CASSLGQPGRGYTF.